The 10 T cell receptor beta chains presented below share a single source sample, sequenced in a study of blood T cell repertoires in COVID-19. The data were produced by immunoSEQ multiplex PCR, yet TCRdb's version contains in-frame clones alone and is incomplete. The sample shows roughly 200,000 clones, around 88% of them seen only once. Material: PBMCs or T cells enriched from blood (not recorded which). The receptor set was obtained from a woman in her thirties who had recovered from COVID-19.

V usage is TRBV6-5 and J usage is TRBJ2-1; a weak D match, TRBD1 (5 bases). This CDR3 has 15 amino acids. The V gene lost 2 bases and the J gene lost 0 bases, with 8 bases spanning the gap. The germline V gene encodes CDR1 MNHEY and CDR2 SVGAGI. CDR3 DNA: TGTGCCAGCAGTTACGGGGCAAGCTCCTACAATGAGCAGTTCTTC. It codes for CASSYGASSYNEQFF.

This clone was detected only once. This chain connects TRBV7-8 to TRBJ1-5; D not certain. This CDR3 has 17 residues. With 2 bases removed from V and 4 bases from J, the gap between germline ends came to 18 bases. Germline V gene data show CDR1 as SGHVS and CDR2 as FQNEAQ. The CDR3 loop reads CASSLPPSGGLNQPQHF. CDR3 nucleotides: TGTGCCAGCAGCTTACCGCCCTCGGGCGGACTTAATCAGCCCCAGCATTTT.

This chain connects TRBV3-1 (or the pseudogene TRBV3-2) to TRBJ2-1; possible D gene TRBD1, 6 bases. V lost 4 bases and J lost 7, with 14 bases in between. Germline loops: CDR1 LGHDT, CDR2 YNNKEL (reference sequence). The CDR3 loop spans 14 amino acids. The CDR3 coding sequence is TGTGCCAGCAGCCGCCTGCCACAGGGAAATGAGCAGTTCTTC. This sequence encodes CASSRLPQGNEQFF.

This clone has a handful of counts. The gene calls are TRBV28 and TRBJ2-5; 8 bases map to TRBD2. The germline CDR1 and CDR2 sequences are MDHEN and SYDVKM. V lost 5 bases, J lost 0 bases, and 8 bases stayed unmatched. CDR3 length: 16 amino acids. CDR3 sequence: CASSPYGTRHQETQYF. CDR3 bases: TGTGCCAGCAGTCCTTACGGGACTAGACACCAAGAGACCCAGTACTTC.

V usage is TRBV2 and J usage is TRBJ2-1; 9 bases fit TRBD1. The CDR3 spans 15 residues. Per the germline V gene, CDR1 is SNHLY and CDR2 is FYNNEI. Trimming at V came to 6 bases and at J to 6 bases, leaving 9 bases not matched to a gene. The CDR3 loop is CASSPGTGFSNEQFF. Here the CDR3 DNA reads TGTGCCAGCAGCCCCGGGACAGGGTTTAGCAATGAGCAGTTCTTC. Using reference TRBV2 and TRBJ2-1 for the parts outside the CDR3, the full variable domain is EPEVTQTPSHQVTQMGQEVILRCVPISNHLYFYWYRQILGQKVEFLVSFYNNEISEKSEIFDDQFSVERPDGSNFTLKIRSTKLEDSAMYFCASSPGTGFSNEQFFGPGTRLTVL.

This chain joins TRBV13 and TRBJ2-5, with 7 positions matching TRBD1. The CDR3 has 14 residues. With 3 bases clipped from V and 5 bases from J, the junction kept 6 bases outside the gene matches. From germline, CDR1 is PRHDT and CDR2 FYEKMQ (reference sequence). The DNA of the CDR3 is TGTGCCAGCAGCTTCGCTACAGGGGTCGAGACCCAGTACTTC. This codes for CASSFATGVETQYF.

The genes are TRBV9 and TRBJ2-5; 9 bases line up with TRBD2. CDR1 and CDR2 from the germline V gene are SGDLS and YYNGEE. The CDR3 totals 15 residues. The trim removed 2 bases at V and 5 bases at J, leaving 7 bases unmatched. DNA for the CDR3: TGTGCCAGCAGCGTTTTCTTAGCGGGAGTTGAGACCCAGTACTTC. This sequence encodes CASSVFLAGVETQYF. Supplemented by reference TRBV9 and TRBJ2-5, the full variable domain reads DSGVTQTPKHLITATGQRVTLRCSPRSGDLSVYWYQQSLDQGLQFLIQYYNGEERAKGNILERFSAQQFPDLHSELNLSSLELGDSALYFCASSVFLAGVETQYFGPGTRLLVL.

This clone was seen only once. The CDR3: CASSRTGGREKLFF. CDR3 DNA: TGTGCCAGCAGTAGAACAGGGGGACGGGAAAAACTGTTTTTT. V usage is TRBV6-5 and J usage is TRBJ1-4; 8 bases are shared with TRBD1. Germline V gene data show CDR1 as MNHEY and CDR2 as SVGAGI. This CDR3 spans 14 amino acids. J was trimmed by 8 bases and V by 5 bases; bases with no gene match: 7.

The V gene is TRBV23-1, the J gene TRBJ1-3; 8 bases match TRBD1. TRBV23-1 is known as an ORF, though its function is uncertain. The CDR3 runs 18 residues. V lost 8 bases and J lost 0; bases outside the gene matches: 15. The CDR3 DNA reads TGCGCCAGCGGAAACGGGACAGGCCAATACCACTCTGGAAACACCATATATTTT. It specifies CASGNGTGQYHSGNTIYF.

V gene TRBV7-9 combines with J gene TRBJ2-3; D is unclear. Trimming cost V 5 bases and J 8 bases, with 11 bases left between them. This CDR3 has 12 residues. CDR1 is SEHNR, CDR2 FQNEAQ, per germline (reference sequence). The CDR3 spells CASSAQSGTQYF. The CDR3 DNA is TGTGCCAGCAGCGCGCAATCTGGTACGCAGTATTTT. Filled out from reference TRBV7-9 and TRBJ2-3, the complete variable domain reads DTGVSQNPRHKITKRGQNVTFRCDPISEHNRLYWYRQTLGQGPEFLTYFQNEAQLEKSRLLSDRFSAERPKGSFSTLEIQRTEQGDSAMYLCASSAQSGTQYFGPGTRLTVL.